The sequence of this T cell receptor (beta chain) was determined in a study of blood T cell repertoires in COVID-19. About the study: Sites in the United States, Italy and Spain provided acute and convalescent COVID-19 samples. T cells, B-cell-depleted T cells, or PBMCs supplied cDNA or gDNA.

Original data processing: Estimation of nucleated cell counts relied on the amplification of reference gene primers. Assay used: immunoSEQ multiplex PCR; TCRdb lists only in-frame clones, some missing. The DNA gave D and trimming, while V, J and clone size come from that table. The data hold tens of thousands of clones, with around 88% observed a single time. This CDR3 has 11 residues. Looked up from germline, CDR1 is DFQATT and CDR2 is SNEGSKA (reference sequence). V was cut by 5 bases and J by 6 bases, with 10 bases left in between. This rearrangement joins TRBV20-1 to TRBJ1-2; the D gene is possibly TRBD1 (6 bases). Sequencing was performed on peripheral blood. The TCR originated in an elderly woman with acute or convalescent COVID-19. The CDR3 region is CSAGRDNGYTF. The CDR3 coding sequence is TGCAGTGCTGGAAGGGACAATGGCTACACCTTC.